Sequencing of this T cell receptor beta chain was carried out in a study of T cell responses to AZD1222 COVID-19 vaccine. Overall study results and limits: CD4 TCRs covered the whole spike, strongest at regions 160-218 and 743-854. There were repertoire samples only from the period after the peak T cell response. Baseline serology detected seropositivity in only six or seven AZD1222 recipients.

Germline-derived CDR1 and CDR2 are MNHEY and SMNVEV (reference sequence). Trimming shortened V by 8 bases and J by 4 bases, and 18 bases separated the two germline ends. This CDR3 spans 15 amino acids. The method was immunoSEQ multiplex PCR; TCRdb's version includes in-frame clones alone and lacks a portion of them. The sample carries over 130,000 clones, approximately 90% recorded once. This clone came up a few times. What it recognizes is unknown. The clonotype originates from an adult who received the AZD1222 COVID-19 vaccine. The rearrangement joins TRBV27 to TRBJ1-3; D may be TRBD1 (5 bases). The sequencing used peripheral blood, collected 28 days after the second AZD1222 dose. As DNA, the CDR3 is TGTGCCAGCTCGATGGGGCCCCTCTCCGGAAACACCATATATTTT. Translated: CASSMGPLSGNTIYF.